What follows are 22 T cell receptor beta chains derived from one specimen sequenced in a study of blood T cell repertoires in COVID-19. The protocol was immunoSEQ multiplex PCR, while the TCRdb copy is restricted to in-frame clones and leaves out a portion. The data hold 250,000 to 300,000 clones, with roughly 88% observed a single time. The source material was peripheral blood. The source of these receptors is a woman aged 25 to 45 with acute or convalescent COVID-19.

The chain joins TRBV27 to TRBJ2-5; 9 positions match TRBD2. Germline assignment: CDR1 MNHEY and CDR2 SMNVEV (reference sequence). The trim removed 4 bases at V and 7 bases at J, leaving 10 bases unmatched. The CDR3 contains 15 residues. The CDR3: CASSSGVAGVPTQYF. CDR3 DNA: TGTGCCAGCAGTTCTGGGGTAGCGGGAGTCCCGACCCAGTACTTC.

This clone was counted between two and nine times. The chain is built from TRBV2 and TRBJ1-5, with 8 nucleotides matching TRBD1. This CDR3 region has 15 residues. J was trimmed by 7 bases and V by 5 bases; bases with no gene match: 10. CDR1 SNHLY and CDR2 FYNNEI come from the germline V gene. The chain's CDR3 is CASSPVGQGKQPQHF. The CDR3 DNA reads as TGTGCCAGCAGTCCAGTTGGACAGGGAAAACAGCCCCAGCATTTT.

The genes are TRBV6-1 and TRBJ2-1; TRBD2 aligns across 8 bases. There are 16 residues in the CDR3. V shed 3 bases and J 8 bases; nucleotides not matched to a gene: 12. Germline CDR1 and CDR2: MNHNS and SASEGT. Written as DNA, the CDR3 is TGTGCCAGCAGTGACACACCGGGACTAGTGATCGATGAGCAGTTCTTC. This sequence encodes CASSDTPGLVIDEQFF.

The rearrangement links TRBV5-1 to TRBJ2-1; 9 bases align to TRBD2. Germline-derived CDR1 and CDR2 are SGHRS and YFSETQ. The CDR3 loop spans 14 amino acids. Trimming removed 3 bases from V and 9 bases from J; junction bases left unmatched: 7. The CDR3 loop is CASSSVAGVLEQFF. Written as DNA, the CDR3 is TGCGCCAGCAGCTCAGTAGCGGGAGTGCTTGAGCAGTTCTTC.

The genes are TRBV7-6 and TRBJ2-1; the match to TRBD2 covers 10 bases. J was trimmed by 2 bases and V by 0 bases; bases with no gene match: 7. Germline lookup yields CDR1 SGHVS and CDR2 FNYEAQ. This CDR3 is built from 18 residues. CDR3 coding DNA: TGTGCCAGCAGCTTAGCGGTCCCCAGCGGGAGGGCCTACAATGAGCAGTTCTTC. Its translation is CASSLAVPSGRAYNEQFF.

The chain employs TRBV5-1 and TRBJ2-7; D may be TRBD1 (6 bases). Trimming stripped 4 bases from V and 0 bases from J, with 11 bases between. From germline, CDR1 is SGHRS and CDR2 YFSETQ. CDR3 length equals 14 residues. The CDR3 reads CASSSNRVSYEQYF. DNA for the CDR3: TGCGCCAGCAGCAGCAACAGGGTCTCCTACGAGCAGTACTTC.

The chain recombines TRBV15 with TRBJ2-3; 8 bases match TRBD1. The CDR3 runs to 14 residues. In germline, CDR1 is LNHNV, CDR2 YYDKDF (reference sequence). Trimming took 3 bases from V and 4 from J; bases not matched to a gene: 3. This CDR3 reads CATSRDRAADTQYF. The CDR3 DNA sequence: TGTGCCACCAGCAGGGACAGGGCGGCAGATACGCAGTATTTT. The whole variable domain, remainder taken from reference TRBV15 and TRBJ2-3, is DAMVIQNPRYQVTQFGKPVTLSCSQTLNHNVMYWYQQKSSQAPKLLFHYYDKDFNNEADTPDNFQSRRPNTSFCFLDIRSPGLGDTAMYLCATSRDRAADTQYFGPGTRLTVL.

The CDR3 nucleotides read TGCGCCAGCAGCGGGGGGACAGGGAGCACAGATACGCAGTATTTT. Translated, it gives CASSGGTGSTDTQYF. The chain is built from TRBV5-1 and TRBJ2-3, with 9 bases matching TRBD1. CDR1 is SGHRS, CDR2 YFSETQ, per germline. This CDR3 has 15 amino acids. Trimming at V came to 4 bases and at J to 0 bases, leaving 3 bases not matched to a gene.

The chain combines TRBV18 with TRBJ1-5; TRBD1 might be the D (6 bases). The CDR3 spans 16 residues. CDR1 is KGHSH, CDR2 LQKENI, per germline. V was pared by 3 bases and J by 4 bases, with 16 bases between. In nucleotides, the CDR3 is TGTGCCAGCTCACCCCAGATGACAGGTCCGAATCAGCCCCAGCATTTT. Its translation is CASSPQMTGPNQPQHF.

This clone has a handful of counts. The CDR3 protein is CAISGAGGNPGELFF. The CDR3 region has the DNA TGTGCCATCAGTGGGGCAGGGGGAAATCCCGGGGAGCTGTTTTTT. The rearrangement links TRBV10-3 to TRBJ2-2, with 7 nucleotides matching TRBD1. Per germline, CDR1 ENHRY and CDR2 SYGVKD. After removal of 4 bases from V and 6 bases from J, the junction contained 8 bases not matched to a gene. The CDR3 spans 15 residues.

The genes are TRBV27 and TRBJ2-1, with 8 nucleotides matching TRBD1. The CDR3 sequence is 14 residues long. Germline CDR1 and CDR2: MNHEY and SMNVEV (reference sequence). Germline trimming cut 8 bases from V and 7 bases from J; bases unmatched to any gene: 10. The CDR3 region is CASGQGWPPNEQFF. In nucleotides, the CDR3 is TGTGCCAGCGGACAGGGTTGGCCACCTAATGAGCAGTTCTTC.

This rearrangement joins TRBV9 to TRBJ2-7; 10 positions match TRBD1. V lost 2 bases and J lost 2; bases outside the gene matches: 13. The CDR3 sequence is 18 residues long. Per the germline V gene, CDR1 is SGDLS and CDR2 is YYNGEE. Here the CDR3 reads CASSVGLTGQGVTYEQYF. The CDR3 DNA reads as TGTGCCAGCAGCGTCGGCCTGACCGGACAGGGGGTTACCTACGAGCAGTACTTC.

This rearrangement joins TRBV25-1 to TRBJ1-4; D is unresolved. Trimming shortened V by 5 bases and J by 0 bases, and 10 bases separated the two germline ends. The CDR3 is 15 residues long. The germline V gene encodes CDR1 MGHDK and CDR2 SYGVNS. As DNA, the CDR3 is TGTGCCAGCAGTTATCACAGAGCAACTAATGAAAAACTGTTTTTT. The encoded protein is CASSYHRATNEKLFF.

V and J are TRBV19 and TRBJ2-7; possible D gene TRBD1, 6 bases. V was trimmed by 6 bases and J by 0 bases, leaving 15 bases between them. Germline V CDR1 and CDR2: LNHDA, SQIVND (reference sequence). This CDR3 has 15 amino acids. The CDR3 protein is CASRGAGKSSYEQYF. CDR3 DNA: TGTGCCAGTAGGGGGGCAGGGAAGAGCTCCTACGAGCAGTACTTC. Full variable domain (rest looked up from reference TRBV19 and TRBJ2-7): DGGITQSPKYLFRKEGQNVTLSCEQNLNHDAMYWYRQDPGQGLRLIYYSQIVNDFQKGDIAEGYSVSREKKESFPLTVTSAQKNPTAFYLCASRGAGKSSYEQYFGPGTRLTVT.

The chain carries TRBV7-3 and TRBJ2-2; weak D call: TRBD2 (7 bases). The CDR3 spans 16 residues. Trimming took off 3 bases at V and 2 bases at J, with 13 bases between the two ends. CDR1 and CDR2 from the germline V gene are SGHTA and FQGTGA. The CDR3, as DNA: TGTGCCAGCAGCTTCAGCGGGACAATTAACACCGGGGAGCTGTTTTTT. This sequence encodes CASSFSGTINTGELFF.

This clone has a handful of counts. V gene TRBV19 combines with J gene TRBJ1-4; D gene ambiguous. V dropped 7 bases and J dropped 0 bases, with 9 bases sitting between them. The CDR3 contains 14 residues. Germline V CDR1 and CDR2: LNHDA, SQIVND (reference sequence). DNA for the CDR3: TGTGCCAGTACTAGAAGAGCAACTAATGAAAAACTGTTTTTT. It codes for CASTRRATNEKLFF.

This clone was detected only once. V usage is TRBV16 and J usage is TRBJ2-3, with D possibly matching TRBD2 (6 bases). Germline V gene data show CDR1 as KGHSY and CDR2 as FQNENV. V gave up 0 bases and J gave up 4 bases, with 8 bases separating them. The CDR3 loop spans 14 amino acids. The chain's CDR3 is CASSQSSGADTQYF. The DNA of the CDR3 is TGTGCCAGCAGCCAATCTTCGGGAGCAGATACGCAGTATTTT.

The chain joins TRBV14 to TRBJ2-7; 8 nucleotides line up with TRBD2. CDR3 size: 15 residues. With 2 bases clipped from V and 1 base from J, the junction kept 4 bases outside the gene matches. Germline V lookup: CDR1 SGHDN, CDR2 FVKESK. The chain's CDR3 is CASSQMLAGSYEQYF. The CDR3 DNA follows: TGTGCCAGCAGCCAAATGCTAGCGGGTTCCTACGAGCAGTACTTC.

The chain recombines TRBV18 with TRBJ2-2, with no clear D. The germline gives CDR1 KGHSH, CDR2 LQKENI. This CDR3 spans 12 amino acids. The V end lost 6 bases, the J end lost 1 base, and 3 bases lay between the germline ends. The CDR3 spells CASSRNTGELFF. The CDR3 DNA follows: TGTGCCAGCTCCAGGAACACCGGGGAGCTGTTTTTT.

The rearrangement links TRBV6-2 or TRBV6-3 to TRBJ2-2; D is perhaps TRBD2 (6 bases). V was cut by 0 bases and J by 7 bases, with 12 bases left in between. The CDR3 is 15 amino acids. Germline assignment: CDR1 MNHEY and CDR2 SVGEGT. The CDR3 is CASSYSRREHGELFF. CDR3 coding DNA: TGTGCCAGCAGTTACTCTCGGAGGGAGCACGGGGAGCTGTTTTTT.

This clone was seen once. The chain is built from TRBV7-2 and TRBJ2-3, with D maybe TRBD2 (5 bases). V was clipped by 5 bases and J by 6 bases, with 9 bases between them. The CDR3 runs to 12 residues. From germline, CDR1 is SGHTA and CDR2 FQGNSA. The CDR3: CASSARGDTQYF. CDR3 nucleotide sequence: TGTGCCAGCAGCGCCCGCGGGGATACGCAGTATTTT.

This clone has a handful of counts. This chain joins TRBV27 and TRBJ2-7, with no clear D. Germline-derived CDR1 and CDR2 are MNHEY and SMNVEV (reference sequence). This CDR3 is 15 amino acids long. V lost 2 bases, J lost 1 base, and 12 bases lay in between. CDR3 loop: CASSLIGDRSYEQYF. The CDR3 DNA is TGTGCCAGCAGTTTAATAGGAGATAGGTCCTACGAGCAGTACTTC.